This T cell receptor (beta chain) was sequenced during a study of vaccination and CD4 T cells after COVID-19. The overall study: Cellular stimulation was performed using overlapping spike peptides derived from SARS-CoV-2, HCoV-NL63, HCoV-OC43 and HCoV-229E.

This clonotype occurred a few times. What it binds is unknown. The junction departs from germline at one end; a sequencing error may be responsible. The CDR3 is made up of 13 amino acids. Germline V gene lookup returns CDR1 SGHTA and CDR2 FQGNSA. The treatment: approximately nine-day PBMC culture with coronavirus spike peptide pools or control peptides (ViraFEST assay). Cultured CD4+ T cells had their DNA profiled by the Oncomine TCR Beta short-read assay. CD4+ T cells were cultured, and genomic DNA was extracted from them. TCRdb re-called the PCR reads with MiXCR, one entry per CDR3 protein. The profile shows about 19,000 distinct CDR3 sequences, under 45% of them singletons.

The origin of this receptor is a human donor with COVID-19. Sequencing was carried out using cultured CD4+ T cells from blood. The chain is built from TRBV7-2 and TRBJ1-1, with TRBD1 as a possible D gene (6 bases). For the CDR3, the DNA is TGTGCCAGCAGCCTCGGACAGACGTTTGAGCTTTCTTTT. Protein product: CASSLGQTFELSF.